The clone carrying this T cell receptor beta chain was recorded once. How the authors handled the data: Estimation of nucleated cell counts relied on the amplification of reference gene primers. The repertoire was sequenced with immunoSEQ multiplex PCR; TCRdb's copy has only in-frame clones and lacks some. D and trimming were read from the DNA, whereas the V and J calls and clone size are those reported in that table. The sample holds roughly 250,000 clones; 85% to 90% are singletons and the top ten take around 0.84%. The CDR3 loop spans 18 amino acids. The V gene's germline CDR1 is SGHRS and CDR2 YFSETQ. V dropped 3 bases and J dropped 1 base, with 17 bases sitting between them. These data originate in a study of blood T cell repertoires in COVID-19. Study summary: There were acute and convalescent COVID-19 samples, and they came from the United States, Italy and Spain. The analysed material was cDNA or gDNA that came from T cells, B-cell-depleted T cells, or PBMCs.

Sequenced: peripheral blood. This chain uses TRBV5-1 with TRBJ2-6, with a possible D match to TRBD2 (6 bases). This sequence originates from a man in his thirties or forties with acute or convalescent COVID-19. The CDR3 loop is CASSSITFGGSGANVLTF. As DNA, the CDR3 is TGCGCCAGCAGCTCGATTACCTTCGGGGGATCTGGGGCCAACGTCCTGACTTTC.